One and the same sample provided the 10 T cell receptor beta chains below, sequenced in a study of beta chain features in type 1 diabetes. All of the isolated RNA was reverse transcribed, so expressed TCRB transcripts were sequenced. Method: immunoSEQ multiplex PCR; TCRdb's copy keeps in-frame clones and lacks some. The sample holds 600,000 to 700,000 clones; 13% are singletons and the top ten take approximately 0.021%. Their antigens remain unidentified. Study-wide findings and caveats: Patients with Type 1 diabetes showed moderately but significantly shorter TCRB CDR3s in all four CD4+ subsets.

Sequences were obtained from naive CD4+ T cells from blood. The receptors shown here come from a man younger than 35 with type 1 diabetes.

This clone was seen more than once but under ten times. V and J are TRBV10-1 and TRBJ2-5; maybe TRBD1 (7 bases). Trimming removed 0 bases at V and 4 bases at J, with 12 bases between. From germline, CDR1 is WNHNN and CDR2 SYGVQD (reference sequence). The CDR3 sequence is 15 residues long. The CDR3 loop reads CASSESRQGGETQYF. The CDR3 region has the DNA TGCGCCAGCAGTGAGTCAAGGCAGGGGGGAGAGACCCAGTACTTC.

The chain is built from TRBV25-1 and TRBJ1-1, with D possibly being TRBD1 (6 bases). Trimming cost V 7 bases and J 1 base, with 13 bases left between them. The germline V gene has CDR1 MGHDK and CDR2 SYGVNS. CDR3 length: 14 residues. The CDR3 DNA sequence: TGTGCCAGCACCCTACAGGGAACGAACACTGAAGCTTTCTTT. Translated: CASTLQGTNTEAFF.

There are a few counts of this clone. The rearrangement links TRBV11-3 to TRBJ2-1; the match to TRBD2 covers 11 bases. Per germline, CDR1 SGHNT and CDR2 YENEEA. The CDR3 extends over 15 amino acids. J gave up 14 bases and V 0 bases, and 9 bases lay outside the gene matches. CDR3 DNA sequence: TGTGCCAGCAGCTTAGAAAGCTATAGCGGGGGGGCTGAGTTCTTC. This gives the protein CASSLESYSGGAEFF.

The chain carries TRBV5-1 and TRBJ2-2; D might be TRBD1 (5 bases). This CDR3 region has 13 residues. Trimming stripped 6 bases from V and 4 bases from J, with 10 bases between. The germline V gene has CDR1 SGHRS and CDR2 YFSETQ. The CDR3 spells CASNEGATGELFF. Here the CDR3 DNA reads TGCGCCAGCAACGAAGGGGCCACCGGGGAGCTGTTTTTT.

The chain carries TRBV18 and TRBJ1-1; D is perhaps TRBD1 (6 bases). V lost 5 bases and J lost 6, with 13 bases in between. Germline V gene data show CDR1 as KGHSH and CDR2 as LQKENI. CDR3 length: 13 residues. CDR3 sequence: CASSTSSGAEAFF. In DNA, the CDR3 is TGTGCCAGCTCAACATCATCAGGGGCTGAAGCTTTCTTT. The variable domain in full, with the rest retrieved from reference TRBV18 and TRBJ1-1, is NAGVMQNPRHLVRRRGQEARLRCSPMKGHSHVYWYRQLPEEGLKFMVYLQKENIIDESGMPKERFSAEFPKEGPSILRIQQVVRGDSAAYFCASSTSSGAEAFFGQGTRLTVV.

The V and J genes are TRBV6-6 and TRBJ1-4; 9 bases are a match to TRBD1. J was trimmed by 0 bases and V by 8 bases; bases with no gene match: 1. CDR1 and CDR2 (germline): MNHNY, SVGAGI (reference sequence). This CDR3 spans 14 amino acids. CDR3: CASGTGSTNEKLFF. CDR3 coding DNA: TGTGCCAGCGGGACAGGGTCAACTAATGAAAAACTGTTTTTT.

In this sample, this clone turned up a few times. The CDR3 bases are TGTGCCAGCAGTCCACGACAGGGCTACGAGCAGTACTTC. Its protein is CASSPRQGYEQYF. The chain joins TRBV5-4 to TRBJ2-7; 7 nucleotides agree with TRBD1. V lost 5 bases and J lost 3; bases outside the gene matches: 5. The CDR3 contains 13 residues. Germline values: CDR1 SGHNT, CDR2 YYREEE (reference sequence).

This clone has a handful of counts. The rearrangement joins TRBV2 to TRBJ1-2, with a tentative D call TRBD1 (6 bases). This CDR3 spans 14 amino acids. Germline CDR1 reads SNHLY; CDR2 reads FYNNEI. V was shortened by 5 bases and J by 5 bases, with 15 bases between the two germline ends. CDR3 bases: TGTGCCAGCAGTCGAGGGGGAGTGTGGTATGGCTACACCTTC. This gives the protein CASSRGGVWYGYTF.

A few counts support this clone. One base away lies a much larger clone, so this may be a sequencing read error. At the DNA level, this CDR3 is encoded by other sequences in the same sample as well. The chain employs TRBV7-8 and TRBJ2-5; D is uncertain. V shed 3 bases and J shed 1 base, with 0 bases lying between them. Germline V gene lookup returns CDR1 SGHVS and CDR2 FQNEAQ. The CDR3 is made up of 11 amino acids. The CDR3 nucleotides are TGTGCCAGCAGCTTCCAAGAGACCCAGTACTTC. Protein sequence: CASSFQETQYF.

The chain couples TRBV11-3 to TRBJ2-5; tentatively, D is TRBD1 (6 bases). CDR3 size: 13 residues. V gave up 4 bases and J gave up 2 bases, with 8 bases separating them. Germline V CDR1 and CDR2: SGHNT, YENEEA. The CDR3 loop is CASSSGDQETQYF. Here the CDR3 DNA reads TGTGCCAGCAGCTCAGGGGATCAAGAGACCCAGTACTTC.